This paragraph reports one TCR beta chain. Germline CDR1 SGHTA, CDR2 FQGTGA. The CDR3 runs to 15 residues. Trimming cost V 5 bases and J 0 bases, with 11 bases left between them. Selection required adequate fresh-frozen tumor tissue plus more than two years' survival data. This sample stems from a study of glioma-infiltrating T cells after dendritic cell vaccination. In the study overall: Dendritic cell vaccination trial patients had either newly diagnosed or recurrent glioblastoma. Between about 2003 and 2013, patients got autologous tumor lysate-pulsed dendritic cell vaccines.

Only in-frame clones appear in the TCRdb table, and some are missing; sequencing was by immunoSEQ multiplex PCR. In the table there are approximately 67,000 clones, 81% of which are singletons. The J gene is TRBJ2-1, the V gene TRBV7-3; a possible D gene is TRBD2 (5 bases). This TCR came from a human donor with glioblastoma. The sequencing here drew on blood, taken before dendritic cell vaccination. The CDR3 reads CASSGSLSSYNEQFF. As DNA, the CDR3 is TGTGCCAGCAGCGGGAGCTTGAGCTCCTACAATGAGCAGTTCTTC.